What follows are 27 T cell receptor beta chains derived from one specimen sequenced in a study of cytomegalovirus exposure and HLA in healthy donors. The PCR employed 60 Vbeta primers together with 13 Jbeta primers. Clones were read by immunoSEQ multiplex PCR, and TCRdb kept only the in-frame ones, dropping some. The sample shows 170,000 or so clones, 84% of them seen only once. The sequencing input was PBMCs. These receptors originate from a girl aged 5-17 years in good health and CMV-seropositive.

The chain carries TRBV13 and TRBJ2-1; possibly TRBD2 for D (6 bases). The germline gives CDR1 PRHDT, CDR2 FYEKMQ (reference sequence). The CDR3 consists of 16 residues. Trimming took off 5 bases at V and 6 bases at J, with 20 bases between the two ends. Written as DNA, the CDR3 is TGTGCCAGCAGCAGGGTAGTGACTAGAATGTCCAATGAGCAGTTCTTC. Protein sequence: CASSRVVTRMSNEQFF.

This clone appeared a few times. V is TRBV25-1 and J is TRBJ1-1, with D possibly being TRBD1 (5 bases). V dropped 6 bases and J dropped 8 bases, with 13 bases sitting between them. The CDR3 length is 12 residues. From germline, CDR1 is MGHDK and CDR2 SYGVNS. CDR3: CASRGQGIEAFF. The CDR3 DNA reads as TGTGCCAGCAGAGGGCAGGGTATCGAAGCTTTCTTT.

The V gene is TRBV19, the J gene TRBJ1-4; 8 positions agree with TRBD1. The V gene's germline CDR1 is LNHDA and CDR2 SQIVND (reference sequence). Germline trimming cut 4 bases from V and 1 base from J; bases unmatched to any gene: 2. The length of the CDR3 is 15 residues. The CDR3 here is CASSTQGGTNEKLFF. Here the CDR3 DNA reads TGTGCCAGTAGTACACAGGGGGGAACTAATGAAAAACTGTTTTTT.

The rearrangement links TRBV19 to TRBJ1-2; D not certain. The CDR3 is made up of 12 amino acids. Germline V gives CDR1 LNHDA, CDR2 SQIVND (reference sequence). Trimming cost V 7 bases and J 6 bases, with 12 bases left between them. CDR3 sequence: CASKKNEDGYTF. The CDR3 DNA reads TGTGCCAGTAAAAAGAACGAGGATGGCTACACCTTC.

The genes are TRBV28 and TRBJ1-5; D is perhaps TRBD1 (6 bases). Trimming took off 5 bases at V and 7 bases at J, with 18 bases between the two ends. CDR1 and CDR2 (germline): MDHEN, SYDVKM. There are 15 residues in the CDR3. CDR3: CASSTGTTDGQPQHF. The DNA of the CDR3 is TGTGCCAGCAGTACCGGGACAACCGACGGGCAGCCCCAGCATTTT.

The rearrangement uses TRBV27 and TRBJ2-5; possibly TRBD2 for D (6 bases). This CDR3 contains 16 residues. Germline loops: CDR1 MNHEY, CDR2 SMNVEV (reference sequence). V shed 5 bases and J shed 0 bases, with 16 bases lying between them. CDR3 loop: CASSPKGRGYQETQYF. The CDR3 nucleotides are TGTGCCAGCAGTCCCAAGGGGCGGGGCTACCAAGAGACCCAGTACTTC.

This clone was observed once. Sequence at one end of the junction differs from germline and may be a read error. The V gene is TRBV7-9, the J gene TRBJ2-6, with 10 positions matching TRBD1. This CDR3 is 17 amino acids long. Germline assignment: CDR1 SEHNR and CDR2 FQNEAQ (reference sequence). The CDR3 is CPSSPGTGDSGANVLTF. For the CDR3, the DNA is TGTCCCAGCAGCCCCGGGACAGGGGACTCTGGGGCCAACGTCCTGACTTTC.

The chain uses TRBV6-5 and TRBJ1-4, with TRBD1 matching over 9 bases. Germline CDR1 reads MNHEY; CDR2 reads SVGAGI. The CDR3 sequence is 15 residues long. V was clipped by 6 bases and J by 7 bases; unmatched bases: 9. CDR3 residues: CASSTRDRESEKLFF. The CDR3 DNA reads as TGTGCCAGCAGCACCAGGGACAGGGAAAGTGAAAAACTGTTTTTT.

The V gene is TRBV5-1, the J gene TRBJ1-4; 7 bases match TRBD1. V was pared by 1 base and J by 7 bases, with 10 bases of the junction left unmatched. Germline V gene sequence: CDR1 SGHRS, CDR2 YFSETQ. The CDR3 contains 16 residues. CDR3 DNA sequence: TGCGCCAGCAGCTTGCGGCAGGGGGGACGTGGTGAAAAACTGTTTTTT. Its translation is CASSLRQGGRGEKLFF.

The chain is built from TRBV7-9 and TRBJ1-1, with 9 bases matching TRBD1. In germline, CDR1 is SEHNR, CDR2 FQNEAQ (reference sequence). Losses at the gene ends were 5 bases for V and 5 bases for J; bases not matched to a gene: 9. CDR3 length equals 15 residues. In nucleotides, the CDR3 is TGTGCCAGCAGCCCCCGGACAGGGGTTGGTACTGAAGCTTTCTTT. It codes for CASSPRTGVGTEAFF. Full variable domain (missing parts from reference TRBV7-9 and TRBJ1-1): DTGVSQNPRHKITKRGQNVTFRCDPISEHNRLYWYRQTLGQGPEFLTYFQNEAQLEKSRLLSDRFSAERPKGSFSTLEIQRTEQGDSAMYLCASSPRTGVGTEAFFGQGTRLTVV.

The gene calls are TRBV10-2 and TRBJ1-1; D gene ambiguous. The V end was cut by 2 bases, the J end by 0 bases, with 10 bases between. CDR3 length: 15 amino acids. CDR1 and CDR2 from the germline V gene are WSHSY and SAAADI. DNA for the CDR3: TGCGCCAGCAGTGAGGAGGTAAGACTGAACACTGAAGCTTTCTTT. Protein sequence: CASSEEVRLNTEAFF.

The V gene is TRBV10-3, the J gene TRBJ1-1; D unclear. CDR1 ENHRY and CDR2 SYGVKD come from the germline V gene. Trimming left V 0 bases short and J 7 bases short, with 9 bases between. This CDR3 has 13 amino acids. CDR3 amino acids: CAISESGRDEAFF. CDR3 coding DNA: TGTGCCATCAGTGAGTCGGGGAGAGATGAAGCTTTCTTT.

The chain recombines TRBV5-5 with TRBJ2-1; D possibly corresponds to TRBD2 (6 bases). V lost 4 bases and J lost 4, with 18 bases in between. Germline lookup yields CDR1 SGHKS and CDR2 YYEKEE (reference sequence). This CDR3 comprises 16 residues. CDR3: CASSRDWGETYNEQFF. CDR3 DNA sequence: TGTGCCAGCAGCCGGGACTGGGGGGAGACTTACAATGAGCAGTTCTTC.

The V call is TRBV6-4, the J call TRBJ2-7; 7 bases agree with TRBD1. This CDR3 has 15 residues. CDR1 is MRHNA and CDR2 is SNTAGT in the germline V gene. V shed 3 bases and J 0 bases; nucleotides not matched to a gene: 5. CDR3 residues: CASSENRDSSYEQYF. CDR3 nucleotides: TGTGCCAGCAGTGAGAATCGGGACAGCTCCTACGAGCAGTACTTC.

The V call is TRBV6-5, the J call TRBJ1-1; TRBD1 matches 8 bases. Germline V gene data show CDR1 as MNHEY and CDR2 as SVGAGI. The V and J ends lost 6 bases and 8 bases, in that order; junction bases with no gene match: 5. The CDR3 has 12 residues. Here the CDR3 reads CASRRTGREAFF. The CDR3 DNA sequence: TGTGCCAGCAGAAGGACAGGGCGAGAAGCTTTCTTT.

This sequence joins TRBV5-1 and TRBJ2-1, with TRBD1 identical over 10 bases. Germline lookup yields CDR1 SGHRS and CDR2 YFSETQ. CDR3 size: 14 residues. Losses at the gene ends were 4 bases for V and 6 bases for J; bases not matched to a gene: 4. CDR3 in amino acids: CASSRDRGVNEQFF. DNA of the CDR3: TGCGCCAGCAGCCGGGACAGGGGTGTCAATGAGCAGTTCTTC.

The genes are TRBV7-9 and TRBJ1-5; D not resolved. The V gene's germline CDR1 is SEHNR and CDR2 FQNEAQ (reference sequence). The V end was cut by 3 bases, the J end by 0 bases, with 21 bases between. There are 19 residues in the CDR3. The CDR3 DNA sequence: TGTGCCAGCAGCTTTTTTAACGGGGTTGATGCTTATAGCAATCAGCCCCAGCATTTT. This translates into CASSFFNGVDAYSNQPQHF.

The CDR3 DNA reads as TGCAGCGCCCGGGGAGGGGGGTCGTGGGGCTACACCTTC. This codes for CSARGGGSWGYTF. The chain has TRBV29-1 and TRBJ1-2, with D possibly being TRBD1 (6 bases). V was pared by 7 bases and J by 8 bases, with 20 bases between. The CDR3 extends over 13 amino acids. Germline V gene lookup returns CDR1 SQVTM and CDR2 ANQGSEA.

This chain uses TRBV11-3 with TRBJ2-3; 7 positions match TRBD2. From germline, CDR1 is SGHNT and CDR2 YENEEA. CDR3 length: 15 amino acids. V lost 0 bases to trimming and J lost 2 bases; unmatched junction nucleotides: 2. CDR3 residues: CASSLDGGITDTQYF. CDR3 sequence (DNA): TGTGCCAGCAGCTTAGACGGGGGGATCACAGATACGCAGTATTTT.

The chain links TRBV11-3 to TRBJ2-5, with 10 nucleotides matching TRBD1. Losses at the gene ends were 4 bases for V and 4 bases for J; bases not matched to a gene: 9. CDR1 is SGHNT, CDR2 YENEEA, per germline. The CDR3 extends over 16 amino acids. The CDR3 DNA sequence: TGTGCCAGCAGCTACGGGGGACAGGGGAACGGAGAGACCCAGTACTTC. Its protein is CASSYGGQGNGETQYF.

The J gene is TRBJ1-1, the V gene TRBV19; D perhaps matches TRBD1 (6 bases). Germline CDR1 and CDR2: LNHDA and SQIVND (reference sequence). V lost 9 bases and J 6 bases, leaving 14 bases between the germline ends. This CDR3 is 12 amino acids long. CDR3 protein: CASEGELAEAFF. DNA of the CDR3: TGTGCCAGCGAGGGGGAGTTGGCTGAAGCTTTCTTT.

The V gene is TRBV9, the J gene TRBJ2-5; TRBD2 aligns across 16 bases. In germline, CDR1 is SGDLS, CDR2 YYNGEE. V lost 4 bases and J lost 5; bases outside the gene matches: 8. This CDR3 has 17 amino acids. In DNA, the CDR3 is TGTGCCAGCAGCTTAGGGACTAGCGGGGGGGCCGGCGAGACCCAGTACTTC. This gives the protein CASSLGTSGGAGETQYF.

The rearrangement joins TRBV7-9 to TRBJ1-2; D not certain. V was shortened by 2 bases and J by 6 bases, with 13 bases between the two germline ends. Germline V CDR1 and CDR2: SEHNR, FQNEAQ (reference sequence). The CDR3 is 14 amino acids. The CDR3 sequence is CASSLSAAPDGYTF. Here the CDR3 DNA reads TGTGCCAGCAGCTTATCGGCGGCCCCGGATGGCTACACCTTC.

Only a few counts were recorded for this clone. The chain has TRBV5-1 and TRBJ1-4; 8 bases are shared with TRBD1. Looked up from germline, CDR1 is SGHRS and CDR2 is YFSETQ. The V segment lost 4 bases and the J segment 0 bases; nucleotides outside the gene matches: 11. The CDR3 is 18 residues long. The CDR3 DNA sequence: TGCGCCAGCAGCCTTGGACAGGGAAACCCCGCAACTAATGAAAAACTGTTTTTT. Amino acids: CASSLGQGNPATNEKLFF.

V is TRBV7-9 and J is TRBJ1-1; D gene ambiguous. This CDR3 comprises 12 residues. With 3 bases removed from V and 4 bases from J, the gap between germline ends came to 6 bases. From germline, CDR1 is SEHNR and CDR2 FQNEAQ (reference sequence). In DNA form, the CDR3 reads TGTGCCAGCAGCTTCGCGAGCACTGAAGCTTTCTTT. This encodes CASSFASTEAFF.

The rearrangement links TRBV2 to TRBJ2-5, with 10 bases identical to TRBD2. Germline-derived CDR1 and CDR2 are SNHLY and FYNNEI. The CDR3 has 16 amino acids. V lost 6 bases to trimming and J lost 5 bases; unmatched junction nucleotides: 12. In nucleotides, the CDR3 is TGTGCCAGCAGCGCAACCCCGGGACTAGCGAGGGAGACCCAGTACTTC. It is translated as CASSATPGLARETQYF.

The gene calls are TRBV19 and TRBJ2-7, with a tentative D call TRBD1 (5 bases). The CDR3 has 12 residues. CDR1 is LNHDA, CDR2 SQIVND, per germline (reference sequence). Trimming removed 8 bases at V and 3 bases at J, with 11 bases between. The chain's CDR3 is CASGDSDYEQYF. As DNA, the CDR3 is TGTGCCAGTGGAGACAGCGACTACGAGCAGTACTTC.